This TCR beta chain is from a study of blood T cells in healthy people across ages. Study results and limitations: PBMCs were not sorted, which prevented a conclusive comparison of naive versus antigen-experienced cells.

Primed by a sample-barcoded 5' primer and a J-beta primer mix, a second PCR proceeded for about 7 to 12 cycles. MiXCR, applied by TCRdb to the 5' RACE reads, yields one record per CDR3 protein. The data hold over a million distinct CDR3 sequences, with roughly 59% observed a single time. The CDR3 extends over 11 amino acids. CDR1 and CDR2 (germline): DFQATT, SNEGSKA (reference sequence). A note on this clonotype: Its specificity is not known.

The TCR sequence derives from a man aged 18 to 35 in good health. This chain links TRBV20-1 with TRBJ2-5; D ambiguous. The better agreement between TRBJ2-7 and the DNA end casts doubt on the J call. The specimen was blood. The CDR3 nucleotides read TGCAGTGCTAGAGAGGTTGGCGAGCAGTACTTC. Translating gives CSAREVGEQYF.